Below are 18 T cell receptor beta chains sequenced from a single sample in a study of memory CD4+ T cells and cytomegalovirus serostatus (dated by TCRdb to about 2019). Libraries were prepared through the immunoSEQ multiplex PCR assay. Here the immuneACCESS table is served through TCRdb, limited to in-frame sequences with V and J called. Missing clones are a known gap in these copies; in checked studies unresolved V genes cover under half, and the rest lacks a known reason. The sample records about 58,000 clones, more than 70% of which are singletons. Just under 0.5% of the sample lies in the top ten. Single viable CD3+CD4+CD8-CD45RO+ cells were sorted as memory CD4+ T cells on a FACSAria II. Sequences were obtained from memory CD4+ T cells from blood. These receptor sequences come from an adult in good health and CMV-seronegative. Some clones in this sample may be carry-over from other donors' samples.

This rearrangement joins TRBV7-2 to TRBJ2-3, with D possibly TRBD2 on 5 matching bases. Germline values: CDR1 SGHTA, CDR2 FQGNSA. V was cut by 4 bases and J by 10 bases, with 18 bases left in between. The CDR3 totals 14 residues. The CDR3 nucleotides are TGTGCCAGCAGCTCGGCTAGCTGGGTCGAGGCGCAGTATTTT. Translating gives CASSSASWVEAQYF.

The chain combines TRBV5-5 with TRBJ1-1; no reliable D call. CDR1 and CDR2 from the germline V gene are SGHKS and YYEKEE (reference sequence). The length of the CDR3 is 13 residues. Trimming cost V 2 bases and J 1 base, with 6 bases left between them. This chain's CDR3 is CASSLEWNTEAFF. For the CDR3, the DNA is TGTGCCAGCAGCTTAGAGTGGAACACTGAAGCTTTCTTT. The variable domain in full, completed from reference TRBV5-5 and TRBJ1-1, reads DAGVTQSPTHLIKTRGQQVTLRCSPISGHKSVSWYQQVLGQGPQFIFQYYEKEERGRGNFPDRFSARQFPNYSSELNVNALLLGDSALYLCASSLEWNTEAFFGQGTRLTVV.

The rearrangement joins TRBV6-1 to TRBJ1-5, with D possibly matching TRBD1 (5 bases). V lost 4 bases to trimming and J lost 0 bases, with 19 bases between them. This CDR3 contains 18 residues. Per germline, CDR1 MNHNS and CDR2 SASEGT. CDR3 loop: CASSGGREVGTSNQPQHF. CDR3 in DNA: TGTGCCAGCAGTGGGGGTAGGGAGGTTGGGACTAGCAATCAGCCCCAGCATTTT.

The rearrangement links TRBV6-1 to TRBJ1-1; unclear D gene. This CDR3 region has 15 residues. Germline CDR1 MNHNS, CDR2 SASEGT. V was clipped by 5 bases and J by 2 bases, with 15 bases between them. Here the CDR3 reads CASSHPPGPNTEAFF. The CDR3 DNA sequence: TGTGCCAGCAGTCACCCCCCCGGGCCAAACACTGAAGCTTTCTTT.

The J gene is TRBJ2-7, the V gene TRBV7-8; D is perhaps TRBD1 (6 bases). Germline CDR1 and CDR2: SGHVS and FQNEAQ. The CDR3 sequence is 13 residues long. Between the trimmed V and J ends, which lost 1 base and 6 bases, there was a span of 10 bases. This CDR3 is CASSLGQGLEQYF. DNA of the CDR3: TGTGCCAGCAGCTTAGGGCAGGGGCTCGAGCAGTACTTC.

CDR3 in amino acids: CASTYGTGSADTQYF. The DNA for the CDR3 is TGTGCCAGCACCTATGGGACAGGGTCAGCAGATACGCAGTATTTT. The chain joins TRBV27 to TRBJ2-3, with 9 bases matching TRBD1. The V gene end was trimmed by 7 bases and the J gene end by 4 bases; junction bases not matched to a gene: 9. The germline gives CDR1 MNHEY, CDR2 SMNVEV (reference sequence). The CDR3 runs 15 residues.

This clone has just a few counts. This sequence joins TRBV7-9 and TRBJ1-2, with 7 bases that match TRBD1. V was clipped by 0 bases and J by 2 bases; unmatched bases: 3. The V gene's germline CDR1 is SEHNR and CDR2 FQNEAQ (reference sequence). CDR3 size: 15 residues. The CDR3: CASSLAGQVNYGYTF. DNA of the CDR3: TGTGCCAGCAGCTTAGCCGGACAGGTCAACTATGGCTACACCTTC.

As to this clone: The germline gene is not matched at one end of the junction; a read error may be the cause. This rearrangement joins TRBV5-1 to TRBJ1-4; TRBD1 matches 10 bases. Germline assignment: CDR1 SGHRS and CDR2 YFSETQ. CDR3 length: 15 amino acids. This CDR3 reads CASRLGTGVGEKLFF. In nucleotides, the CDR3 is TGCGCCAGCAGGTTGGGGACAGGGGTTGGAGAAAAACTGTTTTTT.

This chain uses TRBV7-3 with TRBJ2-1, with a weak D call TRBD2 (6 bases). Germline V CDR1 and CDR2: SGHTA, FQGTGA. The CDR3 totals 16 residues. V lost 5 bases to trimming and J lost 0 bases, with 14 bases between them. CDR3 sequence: CASSLRGMGSYNEQFF. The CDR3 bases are TGTGCCAGCAGCCTCCGGGGGATGGGCTCCTACAATGAGCAGTTCTTC.

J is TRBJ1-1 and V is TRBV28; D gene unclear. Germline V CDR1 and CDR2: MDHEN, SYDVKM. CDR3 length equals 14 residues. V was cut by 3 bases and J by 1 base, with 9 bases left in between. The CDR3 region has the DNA TGTGCCAGCAGTTTGGCGGCGCGGAACACTGAAGCTTTCTTT. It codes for CASSLAARNTEAFF.

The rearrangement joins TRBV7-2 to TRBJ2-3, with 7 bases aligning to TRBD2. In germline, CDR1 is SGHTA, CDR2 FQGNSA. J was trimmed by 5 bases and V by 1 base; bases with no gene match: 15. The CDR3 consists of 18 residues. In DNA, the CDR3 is TGTGCCAGCAGCTTAGTTTTCGTAGGGAGCGGGGCTAAAGATACGCAGTATTTT. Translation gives CASSLVFVGSGAKDTQYF.

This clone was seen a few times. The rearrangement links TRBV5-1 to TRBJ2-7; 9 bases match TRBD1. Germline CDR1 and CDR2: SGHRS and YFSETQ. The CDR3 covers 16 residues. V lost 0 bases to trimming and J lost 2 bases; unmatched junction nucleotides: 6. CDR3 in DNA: TGCGCCAGCAGCTTGGCCCCGGGACAGGGAACCTACGAGCAGTACTTC. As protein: CASSLAPGQGTYEQYF.

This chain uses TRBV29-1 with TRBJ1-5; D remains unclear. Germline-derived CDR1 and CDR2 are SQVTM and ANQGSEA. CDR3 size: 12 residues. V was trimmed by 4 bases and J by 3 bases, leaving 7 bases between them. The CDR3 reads CSVGVNNQPQHF. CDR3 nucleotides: TGCAGCGTTGGGGTCAACAATCAGCCCCAGCATTTT.

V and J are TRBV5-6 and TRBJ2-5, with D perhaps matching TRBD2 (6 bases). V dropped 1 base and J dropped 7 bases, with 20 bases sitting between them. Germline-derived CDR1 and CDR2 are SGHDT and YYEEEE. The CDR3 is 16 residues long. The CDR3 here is CASSLFGSQSSRTQYF. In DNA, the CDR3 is TGTGCCAGCAGCTTGTTCGGGAGCCAAAGTAGTAGGACCCAGTACTTC. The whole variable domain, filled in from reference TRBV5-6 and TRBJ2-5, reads DAGVTQSPTHLIKTRGQQVTLRCSPKSGHDTVSWYQQALGQGPQFIFQYYEEEERQRGNFPDRFSGHQFPNYSSELNVNALLLGDSALYLCASSLFGSQSSRTQYFGPGTRLLVL.

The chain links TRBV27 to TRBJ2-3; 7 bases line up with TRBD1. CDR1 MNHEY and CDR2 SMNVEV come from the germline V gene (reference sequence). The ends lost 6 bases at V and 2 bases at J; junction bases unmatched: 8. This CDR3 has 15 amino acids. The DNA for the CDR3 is TGTGCCAGCAGCCTACAGGGGAGCATCACAGATACGCAGTATTTT. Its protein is CASSLQGSITDTQYF.

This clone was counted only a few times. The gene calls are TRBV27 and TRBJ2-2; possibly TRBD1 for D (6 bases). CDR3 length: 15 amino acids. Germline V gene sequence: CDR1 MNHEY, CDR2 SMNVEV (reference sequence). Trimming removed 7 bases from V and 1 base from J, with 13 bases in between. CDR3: CASKIGTLNTGELFF. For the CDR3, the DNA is TGTGCCAGCAAGATAGGGACACTGAACACCGGGGAGCTGTTTTTT.

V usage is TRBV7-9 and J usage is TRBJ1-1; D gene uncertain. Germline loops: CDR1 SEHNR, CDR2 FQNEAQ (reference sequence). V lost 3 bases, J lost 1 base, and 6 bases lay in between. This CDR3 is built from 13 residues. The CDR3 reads CASSFNKNTEAFF. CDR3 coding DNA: TGTGCCAGCAGCTTTAACAAGAACACTGAAGCTTTCTTT. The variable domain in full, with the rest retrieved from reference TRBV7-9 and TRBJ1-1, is DTGVSQNPRHKITKRGQNVTFRCDPISEHNRLYWYRQTLGQGPEFLTYFQNEAQLEKSRLLSDRFSAERPKGSFSTLEIQRTEQGDSAMYLCASSFNKNTEAFFGQGTRLTVV.

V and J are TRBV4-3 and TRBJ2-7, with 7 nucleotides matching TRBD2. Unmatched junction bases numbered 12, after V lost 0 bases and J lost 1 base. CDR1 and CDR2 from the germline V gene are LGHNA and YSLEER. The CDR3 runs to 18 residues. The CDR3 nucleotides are TGCGCCAGCAGCCAAGAGTCGGGCGGGAGTTATGGGTCCTACGAGCAGTACTTC. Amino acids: CASSQESGGSYGSYEQYF.